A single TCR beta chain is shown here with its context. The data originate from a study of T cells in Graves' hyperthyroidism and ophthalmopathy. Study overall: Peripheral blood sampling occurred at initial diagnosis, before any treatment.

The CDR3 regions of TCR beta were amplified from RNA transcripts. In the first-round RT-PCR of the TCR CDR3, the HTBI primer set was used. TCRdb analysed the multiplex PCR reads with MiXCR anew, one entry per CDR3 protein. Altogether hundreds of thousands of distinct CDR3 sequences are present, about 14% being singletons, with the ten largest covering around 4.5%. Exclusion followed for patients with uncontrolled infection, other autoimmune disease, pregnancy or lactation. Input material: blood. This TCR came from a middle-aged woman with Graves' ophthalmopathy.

The CDR3 bases are TGTGCCAGCAGCCAAAGGATGGGAGGAAACACCATATATTTT. This encodes CASSQRMGGNTIYF. V usage is TRBV14 and J usage is TRBJ1-3, with unresolved D. Germline V gene lookup returns CDR1 SGHDN and CDR2 FVKESK. Trimming stripped 2 bases from V and 4 bases from J, with 9 bases between. The CDR3 contains 14 residues.